At least ten counts were recorded for the clone carrying this T cell receptor beta chain. Patients aged 18 to 65 had newly diagnosed hyperthyroidism lasting under 2 months. TCR beta CDR3 regions were amplified from RNA transcripts. First-round RT-PCR with HTBI primers amplified the TCR CDR3 region. One entry per CDR3 protein, called by TCRdb with MiXCR from the multiplex PCR reads. The sample lists under 350,000 distinct CDR3 sequences, roughly 23% seen once, with around 48% in the top ten. The data were obtained in a study of T cells in Graves' hyperthyroidism and ophthalmopathy. Study background: Peripheral blood was drawn at first diagnosis, prior to all treatment.

CDR1 MNHNS and CDR2 SASEGT come from the germline V gene. The CDR3 sequence is 14 residues long. Trimming pared 8 bases from V and 3 bases from J, leaving 16 bases between. The sequence was collected from a woman aged 45-65 years with Graves' hyperthyroidism. The V gene is TRBV6-1, the J gene TRBJ1-1; D is uncertain. Sequenced material: blood. The CDR3 bases are TGTGCCAGCCGCCCACCCCAGTCGTACACTGAAGCTTTCTTT. Its protein is CASRPPQSYTEAFF.